This T cell receptor beta chain is from a study of shared clonotypes between healthy human individuals. On the study more broadly: The people who gave samples were a couple of women and three men aged 18 to 49. Overall study results and limits: The sharing of approximately 5.1% of naive CD4 clonotypes was seen across several donors.

Worth noting for this clone: Antigen unknown.

Trimming removed 3 bases at V and 0 bases at J, with 15 bases between. CDR1 and CDR2 (germline): LNHDA, SQIVND (reference sequence). The CDR3 is 17 amino acids. Data came from immunoSEQ multiplex PCR; TCRdb stores just in-frame clones and leaves some out. Of roughly 2,000,000 clones listed, just under 95% are singletons. Cells designated naive CD8 were CD45RO-negative and were positively selected for CCR7, with terminally differentiated effector memory CD45RA+ cells excluded. The sequenced sample consisted of naive CD8+ T cells from PBMCs. This chain joins TRBV19 and TRBJ1-5; possibly TRBD1 for D (5 bases). This receptor was taken from a man between 18 and 29 years old in good health. Some clones in this sample may be carry-over from other donors' samples. CDR3 coding DNA: TGTGCCAGTAGTATTGTGGGTGGGGCTTATAGCAATCAGCCCCAGCATTTT. Residues: CASSIVGGAYSNQPQHF.